The present entry profiles one TCR beta chain with its context. This specimen belongs to a study of technical replicates of blood from several donors. V trimming: 2 bases; J trimming: 4 bases; junction bases outside the gene matches: 5. Germline V CDR1 and CDR2: MNHEY, SVGAGI. The length of the CDR3 is 16 residues. Method: immunoSEQ multiplex PCR; TCRdb's copy keeps in-frame clones and lacks some. The sample lists roughly 72,000 clones, 94% occurring once. V and J are TRBV6-5 and TRBJ2-7; TRBD2 aligns across 13 bases. The receptor was derived from a human donor in good health. The material sequenced was T cells isolated from PBMCs. CDR3 bases: TGTGCCAGCAGTTACATTCCGGGACTAGCGGGATACGAGCAGTACTTC. Translation gives CASSYIPGLAGYEQYF.